The next 27 T cell receptor beta chains were all read from a single sample in a study of radiotherapy plus CTLA-4 blockade in lung cancer. TCRdb's table, derived via immunoSEQ multiplex PCR, lists solely in-frame clones and lacks some. The sample has tens of thousands of clones, over 75% seen once. The sample consisted of peripheral blood, taken from a patient treated with radiotherapy plus ipilimumab. Receptors were obtained from a human donor with non-small cell lung cancer that progressed on radiotherapy plus ipilimumab.

This chain joins TRBV19 and TRBJ2-2; D not certain. The germline V and J ends were trimmed by 5 bases and 6 bases, with 13 bases remaining between them. Germline lookup yields CDR1 LNHDA and CDR2 SQIVND (reference sequence). The CDR3 runs 14 residues. CDR3 sequence (DNA): TGTGCCAGTAGTCCCGACTCCTCCGCCGGGGAGCTGTTTTTT. Translation gives CASSPDSSAGELFF.

The CDR3, as DNA: TGTGCCAGCAGCCGGGACAGGGGGTACAATGAGCAGTTCTTC. Its protein is CASSRDRGYNEQFF. The chain combines TRBV7-2 with TRBJ2-1; the match to TRBD1 covers 11 bases. Germline CDR1 reads SGHTA; CDR2 reads FQGNSA. The V gene end was trimmed by 5 bases and the J gene end by 4 bases; junction bases not matched to a gene: 1. CDR3 length equals 14 residues.

The chain links TRBV19 to TRBJ2-2, with D unresolved. V was pared by 6 bases and J by 1 base, with 18 bases between. The CDR3 length is 17 residues. Per the germline V gene, CDR1 is LNHDA and CDR2 is SQIVND (reference sequence). The CDR3 protein is CASSHPGWPVNTGELFF. As DNA, the CDR3 is TGTGCCAGTAGCCACCCTGGGTGGCCGGTGAACACCGGGGAGCTGTTTTTT.

The gene calls are TRBV7-9 and TRBJ1-3; D gene unclear. Germline V gene sequence: CDR1 SEHNR, CDR2 FQNEAQ (reference sequence). The CDR3 length is 15 residues. V shed 4 bases and J shed 5 bases, with 15 bases lying between them. The DNA of the CDR3 is TGTGCCAGCAGCTCCCTAGAGGGAACCAGAAACACCATATATTTT. The encoded protein is CASSSLEGTRNTIYF.

J is TRBJ1-2 and V is TRBV6-5; possible D gene TRBD1, 6 bases. The CDR3 contains 14 residues. Germline V gene data show CDR1 as MNHEY and CDR2 as SVGAGI. V lost 6 bases and J 3 bases, leaving 14 bases between the germline ends. CDR3 sequence: CASRSHRGDYGYTF. CDR3 bases: TGTGCCAGCAGGTCTCATAGGGGGGACTATGGCTACACCTTC.

V and J are TRBV4-1 and TRBJ2-5; no firm D call. This CDR3 is built from 15 residues. Germline V gives CDR1 MGHRA, CDR2 YSYEKL. V was cut by 4 bases and J by 5 bases, with 17 bases left in between. This CDR3 reads CASSPKGEHRETQYF. The CDR3, as DNA: TGCGCCAGCAGCCCCAAGGGTGAGCATCGGGAGACCCAGTACTTC.

The chain recombines TRBV7-3 with TRBJ2-1, with D possibly matching TRBD1 (7 bases). V lost 5 bases to trimming and J lost 0 bases, with 14 bases between them. This CDR3 comprises 16 residues. The germline V gene has CDR1 SGHTA and CDR2 FQGTGA. The CDR3 nucleotides read TGTGCCAGCAGCGAGAGGGGGGACAGCTCCTACAATGAGCAGTTCTTC. Translation gives CASSERGDSSYNEQFF.

The rearrangement links TRBV4-2 to TRBJ2-5; D is tentatively TRBD1 or TRBD2 (5 bases each). Per germline, CDR1 LGHNA and CDR2 YNFKEQ. This CDR3 has 16 residues. With 1 base removed from V and 2 bases from J, the gap between germline ends came to 14 bases. CDR3 in DNA: TGTGCCAGCAGCCAAGTAACAGGAGGACTGCAAGAGACCCAGTACTTC. Translating gives CASSQVTGGLQETQYF.

This chain joins TRBV9 and TRBJ2-3, with a weak D call TRBD1 (6 bases). Germline V CDR1 and CDR2: SGDLS, YYNGEE. This CDR3 region has 14 residues. Trimming took off 6 bases at V and 0 bases at J, with 11 bases between the two ends. The CDR3 here is CASTDRASTDTQYF. The CDR3 DNA sequence: TGTGCCAGCACGGACAGAGCTAGCACAGATACGCAGTATTTT.

The chain employs TRBV7-2 and TRBJ1-1; D possibly corresponds to TRBD1 (5 bases). Between the trimmed V and J ends, which lost 5 bases and 9 bases, there was a span of 19 bases. The CDR3 contains 14 residues. Germline CDR1 and CDR2: SGHTA and FQGNSA. The CDR3 reads CASSATGRLSQAFF. For the CDR3, the DNA is TGTGCCAGCAGCGCCACGGGACGCCTTTCTCAAGCTTTCTTT.

The chain carries TRBV7-2 and TRBJ2-2, with TRBD1 identical over 8 bases. V lost 5 bases to trimming and J lost 1 base; unmatched junction nucleotides: 3. Per the germline V gene, CDR1 is SGHTA and CDR2 is FQGNSA. CDR3 length equals 15 residues. This CDR3 is CASSAGQVNTGELFF. The CDR3 coding sequence is TGTGCCAGCAGCGCGGGACAGGTGAACACCGGGGAGCTGTTTTTT.

The chain carries TRBV29-1 and TRBJ2-2; 7 bases match TRBD1. The CDR3 length is 13 residues. The V gene's germline CDR1 is SQVTM and CDR2 ANQGSEA. J lost 6 bases, V lost 6 bases, and 7 bases had no gene match. The CDR3 nucleotides read TGCAGCGTCCAACAGGACAGGCCCGGGGAGCTGTTTTTT. Amino acid sequence: CSVQQDRPGELFF.

The rearrangement uses TRBV6-1 and TRBJ2-3; maybe TRBD1 (6 bases). The germline V and J ends were trimmed by 10 bases and 0 bases, with 11 bases remaining between them. CDR3 length: 13 amino acids. The V gene's germline CDR1 is MNHNS and CDR2 SASEGT. The CDR3, as DNA: TGTGCCACCCGGGACACCAGCACAGATACGCAGTATTTT. It yields the protein CATRDTSTDTQYF.

The V call is TRBV5-4, the J call TRBJ2-5, with 10 nucleotides matching TRBD2. This CDR3 is 15 amino acids long. Germline V lookup: CDR1 SGHNT, CDR2 YYREEE (reference sequence). J gave up 3 bases and V 3 bases, and 5 bases lay outside the gene matches. Here the CDR3 reads CASSSSLAGEETQYF. DNA of the CDR3: TGTGCCAGCAGCTCCTCTCTAGCGGGGGAAGAGACCCAGTACTTC.

The V and J genes are TRBV9 and TRBJ2-3; D is possibly TRBD1 or TRBD2 (5 bases each). Trimming removed 7 bases at V and 0 bases at J, with 15 bases between. The CDR3 extends over 15 amino acids. CDR1 is SGDLS, CDR2 YYNGEE, per germline. The CDR3 bases are TGTGCCAGCGCTGGGGGTAGATCGAGCACAGATACGCAGTATTTT. Residues: CASAGGRSSTDTQYF.

The genes are TRBV10-3 and TRBJ2-3; possible D gene TRBD1, 6 bases. This CDR3 spans 14 amino acids. V lost 4 bases, J lost 2 bases, and 10 bases lay in between. Looked up from germline, CDR1 is ENHRY and CDR2 is SYGVKD. The CDR3 coding sequence is TGTGCCATCAGTGGCAGGGGCGACACAGATACGCAGTATTTT. This gives the protein CAISGRGDTDTQYF.

Written as DNA, the CDR3 is TGTGCCAGCAGCTTAGGAGGTCAGGGGGCGAGTTCACCCCTCCACTTT. Translated: CASSLGGQGASSPLHF. V and J are TRBV7-2 and TRBJ1-6; 8 bases line up with TRBD1. Germline trimming cut 1 base from V and 9 bases from J; bases unmatched to any gene: 8. CDR3 length: 16 amino acids. Germline assignment: CDR1 SGHTA and CDR2 FQGNSA.

This clone appeared a few times. The chain is built from TRBV10-3 and TRBJ1-2; possible D gene TRBD1, 5 bases. Germline V gene data show CDR1 as ENHRY and CDR2 as SYGVKD. The CDR3 contains 14 residues. Trimming left V 4 bases short and J 4 bases short, with 13 bases between. The CDR3 here is CAISGGAAIYGYTF. Here the CDR3 DNA reads TGTGCCATCAGTGGGGGCGCGGCTATCTATGGCTACACCTTC.

The chain recombines TRBV4-1 with TRBJ1-2; TRBD1 matches at 12 bases. CDR1 and CDR2 (germline): MGHRA, YSYEKL. V trimming: 5 bases; J trimming: 8 bases; junction bases outside the gene matches: 3. The CDR3 sequence is 13 residues long. In DNA, the CDR3 is TGCGCCAGCAGCGGGACAGGGGGCCGGGGCTACACCTTC. Translation gives CASSGTGGRGYTF.

The chain carries TRBV7-3 and TRBJ2-3; D perhaps matches TRBD2 (6 bases). Germline V gene sequence: CDR1 SGHTA, CDR2 FQGTGA. The CDR3 length is 15 residues. Trimming removed 2 bases from V and 3 bases from J, with 12 bases in between. DNA of the CDR3: TGTGCCAGCAGCTTAGTGGGAGGACCTACAGATACGCAGTATTTT. Protein: CASSLVGGPTDTQYF.

This chain uses TRBV27 with TRBJ2-1; D perhaps matches TRBD2 (6 bases). V lost 2 bases and J lost 5, with 16 bases in between. The CDR3 extends over 16 amino acids. Germline CDR1 reads MNHEY; CDR2 reads SMNVEV (reference sequence). CDR3 coding DNA: TGTGCCAGCAGTTTAAGGGTGGCGGGGTTGGACAATGAGCAGTTCTTC. Encoded protein: CASSLRVAGLDNEQFF.

The DNA of the CDR3 is TGTGCCAGCAGCTTAGCGGGAAGCACCACAGATACGCAGTATTTT. It yields the protein CASSLAGSTTDTQYF. The V and J genes are TRBV7-2 and TRBJ2-3; D gene uncertain. The CDR3 has 15 residues. Germline CDR1 SGHTA, CDR2 FQGNSA. The V and J ends lost 0 bases and 2 bases respectively, with 9 bases between them.

This chain links TRBV7-3 with TRBJ1-1; D remains ambiguous. This CDR3 has 13 residues. The V end was cut by 3 bases, the J end by 1 base, with 6 bases between. Germline CDR1 SGHTA, CDR2 FQGTGA. Written as DNA, the CDR3 is TGTGCCAGCAGCTTCGCAGAGAACACTGAAGCTTTCTTT. Its translation is CASSFAENTEAFF.

In DNA, the CDR3 is TGCAGCGTTGAGGTGCAGAGGTATGGCTACACCTTC. It codes for CSVEVQRYGYTF. The rearrangement uses TRBV29-1 and TRBJ1-2; no firm D call. Germline V gene data show CDR1 as SQVTM and CDR2 as ANQGSEA. The CDR3 consists of 12 residues. The V and J ends lost 3 bases and 5 bases respectively, with 10 bases between them.

The chain links TRBV5-1 to TRBJ2-3; 9 positions match TRBD2. Trimming removed 6 bases from V and 4 bases from J; junction bases left unmatched: 12. Germline V lookup: CDR1 SGHRS, CDR2 YFSETQ. The CDR3 totals 16 residues. Here the CDR3 reads CASTPEALAGSDTQYF. As DNA, the CDR3 is TGCGCCAGCACCCCTGAGGCGCTAGCGGGGTCAGATACGCAGTATTTT.

The chain joins TRBV9 to TRBJ1-1; no reliable D call. The CDR3 extends over 13 amino acids. Trimming took 4 bases from V and 5 from J, leaving 12 bases between them. In germline, CDR1 is SGDLS, CDR2 YYNGEE. CDR3 nucleotide sequence: TGTGCCAGCAGCTCCGATGGCCGGACTGAAGCTTTCTTT. This codes for CASSSDGRTEAFF. The variable domain in full, with the rest retrieved from reference TRBV9 and TRBJ1-1, is DSGVTQTPKHLITATGQRVTLRCSPRSGDLSVYWYQQSLDQGLQFLIQYYNGEERAKGNILERFSAQQFPDLHSELNLSSLELGDSALYFCASSSDGRTEAFFGQGTRLTVV.

V is TRBV4-3 and J is TRBJ2-2; no definite D call. Trimming took 0 bases from V and 2 from J, leaving 10 bases between them. Germline V lookup: CDR1 LGHNA, CDR2 YSLEER. The CDR3 runs 16 residues. Here the CDR3 DNA reads TGCGCCAGCAGCCAAGATGTGGCAGACAACACCGGGGAGCTGTTTTTT. Encoded protein: CASSQDVADNTGELFF.